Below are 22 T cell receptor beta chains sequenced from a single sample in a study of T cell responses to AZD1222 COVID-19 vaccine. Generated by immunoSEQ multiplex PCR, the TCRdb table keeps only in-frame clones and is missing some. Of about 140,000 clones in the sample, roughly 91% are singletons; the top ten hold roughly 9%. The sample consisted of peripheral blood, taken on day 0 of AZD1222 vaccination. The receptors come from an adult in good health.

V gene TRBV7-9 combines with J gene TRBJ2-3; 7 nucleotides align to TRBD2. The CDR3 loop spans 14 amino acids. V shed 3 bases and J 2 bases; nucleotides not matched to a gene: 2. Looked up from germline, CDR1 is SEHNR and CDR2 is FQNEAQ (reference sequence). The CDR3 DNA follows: TGTGCCAGCAGCTTCGGGGGGACCACAGATACGCAGTATTTT. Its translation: CASSFGGTTDTQYF.

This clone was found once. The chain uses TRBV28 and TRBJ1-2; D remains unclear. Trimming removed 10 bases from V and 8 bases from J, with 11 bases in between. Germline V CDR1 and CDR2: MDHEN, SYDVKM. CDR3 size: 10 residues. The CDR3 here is CATSAIGYTF. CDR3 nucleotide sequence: TGTGCCACATCAGCAATAGGCTACACCTTC.

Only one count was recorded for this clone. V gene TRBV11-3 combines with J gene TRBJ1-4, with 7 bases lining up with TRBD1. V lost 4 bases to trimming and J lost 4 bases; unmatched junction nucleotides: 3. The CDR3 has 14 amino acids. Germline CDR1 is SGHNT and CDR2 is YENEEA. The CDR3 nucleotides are TGTGCCAGCAGCTCGACAGGGTATAATGAAAAACTGTTTTTT. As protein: CASSSTGYNEKLFF.

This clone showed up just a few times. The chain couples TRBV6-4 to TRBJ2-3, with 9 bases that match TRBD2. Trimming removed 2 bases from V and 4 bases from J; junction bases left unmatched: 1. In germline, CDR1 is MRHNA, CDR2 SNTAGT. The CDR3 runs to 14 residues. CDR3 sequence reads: CASSDGGGADTQYF. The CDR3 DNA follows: TGTGCCAGCAGTGACGGCGGGGGGGCAGATACGCAGTATTTT.

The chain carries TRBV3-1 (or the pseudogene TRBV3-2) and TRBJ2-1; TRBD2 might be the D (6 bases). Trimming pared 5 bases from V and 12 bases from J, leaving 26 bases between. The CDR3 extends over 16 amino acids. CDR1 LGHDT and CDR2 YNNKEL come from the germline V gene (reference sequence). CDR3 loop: CASSLGTFTQGRVQFF. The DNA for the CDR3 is TGTGCCAGCAGCTTAGGGACTTTCACGCAAGGTAGAGTGCAGTTCTTC.

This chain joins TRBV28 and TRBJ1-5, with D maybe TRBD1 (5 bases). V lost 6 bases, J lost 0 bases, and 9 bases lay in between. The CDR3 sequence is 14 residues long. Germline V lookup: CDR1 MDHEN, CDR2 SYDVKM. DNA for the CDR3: TGTGCCAGCAGGAACAGGTATAGCAATCAGCCCCAGCATTTT. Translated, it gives CASRNRYSNQPQHF.

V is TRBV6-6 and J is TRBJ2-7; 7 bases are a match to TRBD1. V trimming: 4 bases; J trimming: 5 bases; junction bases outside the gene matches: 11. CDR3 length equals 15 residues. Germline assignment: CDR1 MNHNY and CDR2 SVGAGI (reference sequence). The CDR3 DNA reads TGTGCCAGCAGTTTCGACCGAGACAGGGACCACGAGCAGTACTTC. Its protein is CASSFDRDRDHEQYF.

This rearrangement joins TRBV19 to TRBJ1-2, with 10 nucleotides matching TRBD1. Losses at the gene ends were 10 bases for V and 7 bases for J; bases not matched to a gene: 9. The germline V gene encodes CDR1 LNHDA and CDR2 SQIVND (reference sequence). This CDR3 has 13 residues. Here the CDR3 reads CATLTGGDPGYTF. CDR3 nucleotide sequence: TGTGCCACTTTGACAGGGGGCGATCCTGGCTACACCTTC.

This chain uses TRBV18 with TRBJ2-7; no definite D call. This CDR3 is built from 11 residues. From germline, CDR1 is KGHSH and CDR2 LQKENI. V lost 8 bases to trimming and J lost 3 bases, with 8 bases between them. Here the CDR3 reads CASASDYEQYF. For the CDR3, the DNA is TGTGCCAGCGCTTCGGACTACGAGCAGTACTTC.

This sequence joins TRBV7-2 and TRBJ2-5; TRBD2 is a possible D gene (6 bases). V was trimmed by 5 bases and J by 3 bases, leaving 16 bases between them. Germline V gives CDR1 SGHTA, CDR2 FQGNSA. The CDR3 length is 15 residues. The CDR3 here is CASSPADSGKETQYF. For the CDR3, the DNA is TGTGCCAGCAGCCCCGCGGATAGCGGAAAAGAGACCCAGTACTTC.

The CDR3: CASSADPQGRIQYF. The DNA of the CDR3 is TGTGCCAGCAGCGCAGACCCCCAGGGGCGCATTCAGTACTTC. This chain uses TRBV11-2 with TRBJ2-4, with D perhaps TRBD1 (6 bases). The germline V and J ends were trimmed by 5 bases and 9 bases, with 17 bases remaining between them. CDR1 is SGHAT, CDR2 FQNNGV, per germline. The CDR3 has 14 amino acids. Filled out from reference TRBV11-2 and TRBJ2-4, the complete variable domain reads EAGVAQSPRYKIIEKRQSVAFWCNPISGHATLYWYQQILGQGPKLLIQFQNNGVVDDSQLPKDRFSAERLKGVDSTLKIQPAKLEDSAVYLCASSADPQGRIQYFGAGTRLSVL.

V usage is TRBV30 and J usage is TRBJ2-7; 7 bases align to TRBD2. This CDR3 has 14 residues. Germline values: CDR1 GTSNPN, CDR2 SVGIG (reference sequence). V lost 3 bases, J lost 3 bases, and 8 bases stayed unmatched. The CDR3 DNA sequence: TGTGCCTGGAGCGGGGGAGGGAACCGCTACGAGCAGTACTTC. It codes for CAWSGGGNRYEQYF.

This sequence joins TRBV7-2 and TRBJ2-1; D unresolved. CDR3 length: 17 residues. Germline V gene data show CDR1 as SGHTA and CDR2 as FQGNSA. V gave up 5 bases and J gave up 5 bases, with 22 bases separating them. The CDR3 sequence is CASSLLLAARVDNEQFF. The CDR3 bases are TGTGCCAGCAGCCTCCTTTTGGCCGCCCGGGTTGACAATGAGCAGTTCTTC.

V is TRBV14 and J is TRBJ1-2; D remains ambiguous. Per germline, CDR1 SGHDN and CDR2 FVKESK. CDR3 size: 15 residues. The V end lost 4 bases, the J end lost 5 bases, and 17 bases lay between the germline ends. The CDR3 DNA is TGTGCCAGCAGCCCCTTAGGACGGAATGTTTATGGCTACACCTTC. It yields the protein CASSPLGRNVYGYTF.

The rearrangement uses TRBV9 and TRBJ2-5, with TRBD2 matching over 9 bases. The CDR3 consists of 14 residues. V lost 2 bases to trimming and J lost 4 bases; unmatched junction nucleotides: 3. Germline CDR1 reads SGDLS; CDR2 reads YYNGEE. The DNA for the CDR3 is TGTGCCAGCAGCGTTAGCGGGGGAGGAGAGACCCAGTACTTC. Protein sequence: CASSVSGGGETQYF. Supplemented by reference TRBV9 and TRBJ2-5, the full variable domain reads DSGVTQTPKHLITATGQRVTLRCSPRSGDLSVYWYQQSLDQGLQFLIQYYNGEERAKGNILERFSAQQFPDLHSELNLSSLELGDSALYFCASSVSGGGETQYFGPGTRLLVL.

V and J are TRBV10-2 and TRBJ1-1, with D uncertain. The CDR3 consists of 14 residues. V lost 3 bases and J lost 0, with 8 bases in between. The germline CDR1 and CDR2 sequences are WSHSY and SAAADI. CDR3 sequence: CASSDGPLNTEAFF. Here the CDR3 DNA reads TGCGCCAGCAGTGATGGGCCGTTGAACACTGAAGCTTTCTTT.

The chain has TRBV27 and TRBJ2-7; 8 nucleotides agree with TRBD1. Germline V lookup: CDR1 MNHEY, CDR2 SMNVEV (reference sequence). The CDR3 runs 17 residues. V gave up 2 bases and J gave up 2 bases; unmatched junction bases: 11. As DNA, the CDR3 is TGTGCCAGCAGTTTACTGCTCAGGGGGCGTAGAACCTACGAGCAGTACTTC. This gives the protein CASSLLLRGRRTYEQYF.

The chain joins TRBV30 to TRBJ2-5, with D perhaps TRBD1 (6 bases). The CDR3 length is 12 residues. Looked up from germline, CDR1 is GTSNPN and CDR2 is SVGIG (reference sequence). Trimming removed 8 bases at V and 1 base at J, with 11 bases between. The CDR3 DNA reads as TGTGCCCTTGAGGACAGCCAAGAGACCCAGTACTTC. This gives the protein CALEDSQETQYF.

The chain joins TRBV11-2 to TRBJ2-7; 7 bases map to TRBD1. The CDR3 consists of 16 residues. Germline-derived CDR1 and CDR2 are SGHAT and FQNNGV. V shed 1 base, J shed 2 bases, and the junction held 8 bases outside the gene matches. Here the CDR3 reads CASSLGYGTVAYEQYF. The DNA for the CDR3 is TGTGCCAGCAGCTTAGGGTATGGGACAGTGGCCTACGAGCAGTACTTC.

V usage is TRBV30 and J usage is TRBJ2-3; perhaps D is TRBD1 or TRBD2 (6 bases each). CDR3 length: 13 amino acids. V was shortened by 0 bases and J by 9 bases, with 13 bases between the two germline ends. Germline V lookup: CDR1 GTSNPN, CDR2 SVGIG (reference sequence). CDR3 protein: CAWSVQGGSTQYF. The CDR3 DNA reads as TGTGCCTGGAGTGTACAGGGAGGTTCAACGCAGTATTTT.

As DNA, the CDR3 is TGTGCCAGCAGCTCGGATCGGGGGTACACTGAAGCTTTCTTT. It encodes CASSSDRGYTEAFF. The chain is built from TRBV13 and TRBJ1-1; perhaps TRBD1 as D (5 bases). Deletions cut 4 bases from V and 3 bases from J, with 12 bases between. Germline CDR1 PRHDT, CDR2 FYEKMQ (reference sequence). This CDR3 contains 14 residues.

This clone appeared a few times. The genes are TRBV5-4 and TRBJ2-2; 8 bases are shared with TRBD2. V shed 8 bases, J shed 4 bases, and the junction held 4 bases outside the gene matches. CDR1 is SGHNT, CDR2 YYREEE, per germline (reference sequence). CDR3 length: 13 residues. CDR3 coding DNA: TGTGCCAGTACGGGGGGGCTCACCGGGGAGCTGTTTTTT. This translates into CASTGGLTGELFF.